This TCR beta chain was captured by sequencing in a study of blood T cell repertoires in COVID-19. Study details: From T cells, B-cell-depleted T cells, or PBMCs came the material, which was cDNA or gDNA.

In the original workflow: Estimation of nucleated cell counts relied on the amplification of reference gene primers. The method was immunoSEQ multiplex PCR; TCRdb's version includes in-frame clones alone and lacks a portion of them. V and J calls and clone size are given by that table; D and trimming were obtained from the DNA. The sample includes about 480,000 clones, around nine tenths seen only once; the top ten take about 2.1%. Participants spanned ages about 18 to 95 years and resided in 20 to 30 US areas. Donors were grouped by their self-reported clinical history. Trimming removed 0 bases at V and 6 bases at J, with 12 bases between. The CDR3 has 14 residues. Per the germline V gene, CDR1 is MGHRA and CDR2 is YSYEKL.

This TCR was sampled from a woman younger than 35 with acute COVID-19. This chain links TRBV4-1 with TRBJ2-7; TRBD1 might be the D (6 bases). The material sequenced was PBMCs or T cells enriched from blood (not recorded which). CDR3 nucleotide sequence: TGCGCCAGCAGCCAAGAAGCTGCAGGGGCCGAGCAGTACTTC. This encodes CASSQEAAGAEQYF.